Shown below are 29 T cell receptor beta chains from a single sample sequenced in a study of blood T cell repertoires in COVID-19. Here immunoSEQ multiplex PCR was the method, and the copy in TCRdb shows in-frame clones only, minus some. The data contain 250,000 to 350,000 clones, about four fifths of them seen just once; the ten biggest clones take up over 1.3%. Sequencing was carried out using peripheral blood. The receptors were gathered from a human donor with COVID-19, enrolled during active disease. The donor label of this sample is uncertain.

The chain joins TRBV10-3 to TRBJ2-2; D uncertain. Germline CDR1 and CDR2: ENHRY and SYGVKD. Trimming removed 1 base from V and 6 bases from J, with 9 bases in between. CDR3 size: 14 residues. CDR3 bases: TGTGCCATCAGTGAGTACGAGTCCTCCGGGGAGCTGTTTTTT. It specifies CAISEYESSGELFF.

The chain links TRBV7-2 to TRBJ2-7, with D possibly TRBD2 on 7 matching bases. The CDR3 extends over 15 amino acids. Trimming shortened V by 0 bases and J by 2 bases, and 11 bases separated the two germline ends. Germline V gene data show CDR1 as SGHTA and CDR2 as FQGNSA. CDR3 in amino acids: CASSLARGGAYEQYF. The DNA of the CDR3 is TGTGCCAGCAGCTTAGCGAGGGGGGGGGCCTACGAGCAGTACTTC.

Here the CDR3 DNA reads TGTGCCAGCAGTTCAACCGGTTACTCTGGAAACACCATATATTTT. Its translation is CASSSTGYSGNTIYF. V is TRBV28 and J is TRBJ1-3; no clear D gene. V lost 4 bases to trimming and J lost 0 bases, with 10 bases between them. This CDR3 region has 15 residues. Germline V CDR1 and CDR2: MDHEN, SYDVKM.

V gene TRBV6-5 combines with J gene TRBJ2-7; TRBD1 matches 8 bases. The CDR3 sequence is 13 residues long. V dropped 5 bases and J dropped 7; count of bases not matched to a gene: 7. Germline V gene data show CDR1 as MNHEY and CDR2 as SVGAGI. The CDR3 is CASSNQGAAEQYF. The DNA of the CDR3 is TGTGCCAGCAGTAACCAGGGGGCGGCGGAGCAGTACTTC.

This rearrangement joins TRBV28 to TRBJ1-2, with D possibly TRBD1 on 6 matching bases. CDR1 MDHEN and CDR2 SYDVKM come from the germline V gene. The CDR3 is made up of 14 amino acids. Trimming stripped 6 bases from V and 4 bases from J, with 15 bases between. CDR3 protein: CASRPAGAGYGYTF. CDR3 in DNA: TGTGCCAGCAGACCCGCGGGGGCTGGCTATGGCTACACCTTC.

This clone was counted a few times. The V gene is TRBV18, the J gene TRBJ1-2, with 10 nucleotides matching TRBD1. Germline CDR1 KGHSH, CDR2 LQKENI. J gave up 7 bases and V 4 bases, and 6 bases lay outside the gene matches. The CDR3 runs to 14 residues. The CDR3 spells CASSLGQGESGYTF. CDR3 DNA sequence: TGTGCCAGCTCACTAGGACAGGGGGAGAGTGGCTACACCTTC.

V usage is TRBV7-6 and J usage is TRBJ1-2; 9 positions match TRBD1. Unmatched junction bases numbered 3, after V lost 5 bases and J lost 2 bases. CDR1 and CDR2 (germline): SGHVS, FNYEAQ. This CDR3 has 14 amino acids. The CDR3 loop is CASSAGQGNYGYTF. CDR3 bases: TGTGCCAGCAGCGCGGGACAGGGAAACTATGGCTACACCTTC.

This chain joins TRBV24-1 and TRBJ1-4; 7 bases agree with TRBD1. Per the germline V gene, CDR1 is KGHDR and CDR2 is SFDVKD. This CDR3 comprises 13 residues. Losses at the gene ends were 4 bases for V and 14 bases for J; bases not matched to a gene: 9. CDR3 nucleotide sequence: TGTGCCACCAGTGACCCCGGGACAGCGTCCCTGTTTTTT. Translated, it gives CATSDPGTASLFF.

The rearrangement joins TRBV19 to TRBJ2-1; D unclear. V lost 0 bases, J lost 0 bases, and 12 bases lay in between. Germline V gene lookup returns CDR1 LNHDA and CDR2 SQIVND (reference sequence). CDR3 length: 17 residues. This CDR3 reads CASSIDPGLSSYNEQFF. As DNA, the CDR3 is TGTGCCAGTAGTATAGACCCGGGTCTTAGCTCCTACAATGAGCAGTTCTTC.

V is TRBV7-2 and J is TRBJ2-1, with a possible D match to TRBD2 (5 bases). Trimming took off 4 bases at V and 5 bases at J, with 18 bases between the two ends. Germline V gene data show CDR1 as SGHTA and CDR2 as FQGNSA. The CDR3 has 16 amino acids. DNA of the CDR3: TGTGCCAGCAGCTCCCGGCTAGCCGAACTGAACAATGAGCAGTTCTTC. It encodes CASSSRLAELNNEQFF.

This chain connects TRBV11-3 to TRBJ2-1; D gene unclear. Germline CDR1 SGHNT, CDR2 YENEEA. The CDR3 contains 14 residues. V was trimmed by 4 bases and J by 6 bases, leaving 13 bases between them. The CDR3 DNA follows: TGTGCCAGCAGCTCCACCACCCTCGGCAATGAGCAGTTCTTC. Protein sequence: CASSSTTLGNEQFF.

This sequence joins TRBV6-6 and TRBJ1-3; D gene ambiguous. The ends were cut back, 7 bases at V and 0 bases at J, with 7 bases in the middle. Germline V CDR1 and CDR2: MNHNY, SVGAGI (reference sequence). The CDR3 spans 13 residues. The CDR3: CASNSVSGNTIYF. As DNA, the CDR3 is TGTGCCAGCAATTCCGTCTCTGGAAACACCATATATTTT.

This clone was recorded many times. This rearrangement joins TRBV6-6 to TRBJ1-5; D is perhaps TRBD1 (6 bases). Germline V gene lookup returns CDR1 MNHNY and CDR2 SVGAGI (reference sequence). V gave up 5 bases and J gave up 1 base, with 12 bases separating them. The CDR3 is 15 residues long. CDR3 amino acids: CASSARGPSNQPQHF. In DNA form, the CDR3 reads TGTGCCAGCAGTGCCAGGGGACCGAGCAATCAGCCCCAGCATTTT.

The DNA of the CDR3 is TGTGCCAGCAGCCCTAGTCTCTATGGCTACACCTTC. Its protein product is CASSPSLYGYTF. The chain links TRBV7-2 to TRBJ1-2; D uncertain. The V gene's germline CDR1 is SGHTA and CDR2 FQGNSA. V lost 5 bases and J 4 bases, leaving 8 bases between the germline ends. The CDR3 runs to 12 residues.

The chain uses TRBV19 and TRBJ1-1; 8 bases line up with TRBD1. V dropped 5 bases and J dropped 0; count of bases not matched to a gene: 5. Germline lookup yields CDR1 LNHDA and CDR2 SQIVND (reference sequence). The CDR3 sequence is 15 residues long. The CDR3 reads CASSVTGGMNTEAFF. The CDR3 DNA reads TGTGCCAGTAGTGTCACAGGGGGGATGAACACTGAAGCTTTCTTT. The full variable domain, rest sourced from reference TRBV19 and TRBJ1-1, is DGGITQSPKYLFRKEGQNVTLSCEQNLNHDAMYWYRQDPGQGLRLIYYSQIVNDFQKGDIAEGYSVSREKKESFPLTVTSAQKNPTAFYLCASSVTGGMNTEAFFGQGTRLTVV.

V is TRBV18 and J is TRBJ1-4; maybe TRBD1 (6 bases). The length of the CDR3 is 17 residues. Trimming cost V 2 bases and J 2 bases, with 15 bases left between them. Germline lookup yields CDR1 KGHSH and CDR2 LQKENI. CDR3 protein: CASSPTSAGGTNEKLFF. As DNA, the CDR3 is TGTGCCAGCTCACCAACGTCAGCGGGGGGCACTAATGAAAAACTGTTTTTT.

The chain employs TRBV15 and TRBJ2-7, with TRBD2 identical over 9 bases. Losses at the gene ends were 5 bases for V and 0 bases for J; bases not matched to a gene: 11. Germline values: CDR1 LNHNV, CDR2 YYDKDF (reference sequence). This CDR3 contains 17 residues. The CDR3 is CATSPRGVAGVSYEQYF. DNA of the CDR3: TGTGCCACCAGCCCTCGAGGGGTAGCGGGAGTCTCCTACGAGCAGTACTTC.

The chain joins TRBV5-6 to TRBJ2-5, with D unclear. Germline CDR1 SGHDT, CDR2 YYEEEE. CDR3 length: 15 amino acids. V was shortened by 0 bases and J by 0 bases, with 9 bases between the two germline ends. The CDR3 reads CASSLDARYQETQYF. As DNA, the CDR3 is TGTGCCAGCAGCTTGGACGCCAGGTACCAAGAGACCCAGTACTTC.

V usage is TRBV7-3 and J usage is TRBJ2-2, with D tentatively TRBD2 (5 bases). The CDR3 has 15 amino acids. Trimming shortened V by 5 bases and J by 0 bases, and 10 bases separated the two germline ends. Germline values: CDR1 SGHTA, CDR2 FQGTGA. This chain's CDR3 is CASSPPGSNTGELFF. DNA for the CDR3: TGTGCCAGCAGCCCCCCGGGGTCGAACACCGGGGAGCTGTTTTTT.

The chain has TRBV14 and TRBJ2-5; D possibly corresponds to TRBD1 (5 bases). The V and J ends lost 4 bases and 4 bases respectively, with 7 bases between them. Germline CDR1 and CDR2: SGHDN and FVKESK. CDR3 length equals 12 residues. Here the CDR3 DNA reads TGTGCCAGCAGCCTCGACAGAGAGACCCAGTACTTC. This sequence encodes CASSLDRETQYF.

The DNA for the CDR3 is TGTGCCAGCAGCTTAGCCACGAACACCGGGGAGCTGTTTTTT. This translates into CASSLATNTGELFF. The chain has TRBV7-6 and TRBJ2-2; no definite D call. CDR3 length equals 14 residues. The V gene lost 0 bases and the J gene lost 0 bases, with 2 bases spanning the gap. The V gene's germline CDR1 is SGHVS and CDR2 FNYEAQ. Based on the CDR3 plus reference TRBV7-6 and TRBJ2-2, the full variable domain is GAGVSQSPRYKVTKRGQDVALRCDPISGHVSLYWYRQALGQGPEFLTYFNYEAQQDKSGLPNDRFSAERPEGSISTLTIQRTEQRDSAMYRCASSLATNTGELFFGEGSRLTVL.

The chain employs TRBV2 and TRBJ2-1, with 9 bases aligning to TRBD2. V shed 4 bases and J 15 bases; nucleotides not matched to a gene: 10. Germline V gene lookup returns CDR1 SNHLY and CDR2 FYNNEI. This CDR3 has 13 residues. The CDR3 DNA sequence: TGTGCCAGCAGTGCCGGTCTAGCGGGATTCGGGTTCTTC. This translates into CASSAGLAGFGFF.

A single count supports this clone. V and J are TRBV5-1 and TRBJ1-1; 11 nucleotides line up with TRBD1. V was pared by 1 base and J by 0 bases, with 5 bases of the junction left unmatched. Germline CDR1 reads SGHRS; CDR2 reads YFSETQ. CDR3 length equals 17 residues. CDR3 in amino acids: CASSLPGTGGMNTEAFF. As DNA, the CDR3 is TGCGCCAGCAGCTTGCCCGGGACAGGGGGAATGAACACTGAAGCTTTCTTT.

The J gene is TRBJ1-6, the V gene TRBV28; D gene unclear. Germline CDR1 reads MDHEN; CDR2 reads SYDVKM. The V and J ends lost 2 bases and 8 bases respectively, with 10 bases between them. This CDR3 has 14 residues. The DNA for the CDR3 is TGTGCCAGCAGTTTAGAGAGTTCGTATTCACCCCTCCACTTT. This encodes CASSLESSYSPLHF.

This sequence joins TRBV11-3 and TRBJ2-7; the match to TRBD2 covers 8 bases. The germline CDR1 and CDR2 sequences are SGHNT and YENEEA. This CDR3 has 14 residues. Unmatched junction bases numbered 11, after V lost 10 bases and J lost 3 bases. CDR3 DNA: TGTGCCATCCAAGGGGTAGCGGGATGCTACGAGCAGTACTTC. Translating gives CAIQGVAGCYEQYF.

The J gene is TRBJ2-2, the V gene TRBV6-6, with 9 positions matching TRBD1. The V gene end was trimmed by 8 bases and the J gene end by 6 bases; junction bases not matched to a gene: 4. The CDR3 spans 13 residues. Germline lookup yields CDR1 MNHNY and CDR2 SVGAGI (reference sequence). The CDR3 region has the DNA TGTGCCAGCGGGGACAGGGCCGCCGGGGAGCTGTTTTTT. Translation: CASGDRAAGELFF.

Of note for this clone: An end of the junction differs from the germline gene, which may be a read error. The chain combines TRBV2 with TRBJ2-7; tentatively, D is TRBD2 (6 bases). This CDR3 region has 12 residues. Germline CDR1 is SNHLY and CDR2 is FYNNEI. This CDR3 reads CASSDERLVRHF. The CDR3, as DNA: TGTGCCAGCAGTGACGAGAGACTAGTAAGGCACTTC. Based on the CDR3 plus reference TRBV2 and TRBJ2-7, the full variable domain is EPEVTQTPSHQVTQMGQEVILRCVPISNHLYFYWYRQILGQKVEFLVSFYNNEISEKSEIFDDQFSVERPDGSNFTLKIRSTKLEDSAMYFCASSDERLVRHFGPGTRLTVT.

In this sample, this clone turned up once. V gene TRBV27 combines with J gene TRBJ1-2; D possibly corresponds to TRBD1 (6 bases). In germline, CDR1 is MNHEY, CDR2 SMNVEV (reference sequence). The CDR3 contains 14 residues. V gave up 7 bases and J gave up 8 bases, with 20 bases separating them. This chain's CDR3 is CASKPAGGERGYTF. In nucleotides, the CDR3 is TGTGCCAGCAAGCCTGCGGGGGGCGAAAGGGGCTACACCTTC.

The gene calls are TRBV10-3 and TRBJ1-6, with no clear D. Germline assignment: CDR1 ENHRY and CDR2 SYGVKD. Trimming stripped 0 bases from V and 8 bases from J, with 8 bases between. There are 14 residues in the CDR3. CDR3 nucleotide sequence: TGTGCCATCAGTGAGTCCACTGGTTATTCACCCCTCCACTTT. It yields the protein CAISESTGYSPLHF.